This TCR beta chain was identified in a study of response to subunit inactivated influenza vaccine. MiXCR, applied by TCRdb to the RT-PCR reads, yields one record per CDR3 protein. Seen here are some 640,000 distinct CDR3 sequences, roughly 13% observed once, and the top ten hold 5.5% to 7%. This clonotype was detected ten times or more. What it binds is unknown. CDR3 length equals 15 residues. Germline CDR1 SGHRS, CDR2 YFSETQ. Trimming took off 1 base at V and 0 bases at J, with 11 bases between the two ends. Study observations and caveats: New T cells are recruited in small numbers by each seasonal influenza vaccination, according to the authors' suggestion.

The material was PBMCs from blood, obtained approximately 15 days before vaccination. This TCR derives from a man aged 50 or older who received an inactivated influenza vaccine. The V call is TRBV5-1, the J call TRBJ2-7, with D perhaps TRBD2 (6 bases). Here the CDR3 reads CASSLLGLPSYEQYF. As DNA, the CDR3 is TGCGCCAGCAGCTTGCTAGGACTACCCTCCTACGAGCAGTACTTC.